The rows below give T cell receptor beta chains drawn from one sample of a study of blood T cell repertoires in COVID-19. Produced via immunoSEQ multiplex PCR; TCRdb's table is partial and in-frame only. The sample includes around 330,000 clones, 89% of them seen just once. The specimen was PBMCs or T cells enriched from blood (not recorded which). These receptors came from a woman in her thirties or forties who had recovered from COVID-19. The CDR3 runs from the conserved cysteine through the conserved F or W. D genes are given only for firm matches. A row's size may be missing; if present it is once, few, many or a size class.

size: few
D: .
V: TRBV28
J: TRBJ1-2
DNA: TGTGCCAGCAGTTCACTAAATCCTAGACAGTACTATGGCTACACCTTC
CDR3: CASSSLNPRQYYGYTF

size: .
D: TRBD2
V: TRBV7-9
J: TRBJ2-7
DNA: TGTGCCAGCAGCCCTATCCGGCTAGCGGGAGGGAACGAGCAGTACTTC
CDR3: CASSPIRLAGGNEQYF

size: .
D: .
V: TRBV27
J: TRBJ2-6
DNA: TGTGCCAGCAGTTTATCGATGAGACACTCTGGGGCCAACGTCCTGACTTTC
CDR3: CASSLSMRHSGANVLTF

size: .
D: TRBD1
V: TRBV7-9
J: TRBJ1-5
DNA: TGTGCCAGCAGTATTCAGGGGGCTGGCAGCAATCAGCCCCAGCATTTT
CDR3: CASSIQGAGSNQPQHF

size: .
D: .
V: TRBV5-4
J: TRBJ2-6
DNA: TGTGCCAGCAGCTTGGCTCCAGGGAACGGGGCCAACGTCCTGACTTTC
CDR3: CASSLAPGNGANVLTF

size: .
D: .
V: TRBV28
J: TRBJ2-7
DNA: TGTGCCAGCAGCCCTGGGGCAGGGAACACCTACGAGCAGTACTTC
CDR3: CASSPGAGNTYEQYF

size: .
D: TRBD2
V: TRBV28
J: TRBJ2-3
DNA: TGTGCCAGCAGGAATAGCGGGGGGCTTACAGATACGCAGTATTTT
CDR3: CASRNSGGLTDTQYF

size: .
D: .
V: TRBV7-9
J: TRBJ1-5
DNA: TGTGCCAGCAGCTTAGTAGGTCCAGGTTTACAGCCCCAGCATTTT
CDR3: CASSLVGPGLQPQHF

size: .
D: .
V: TRBV3-1/TRBV3-2
J: TRBJ1-4
DNA: TGTGCCAGCAGCCCTTCCGGGACTAATGAAAAACTGTTTTTT
CDR3: CASSPSGTNEKLFF

size: .
D: TRBD2
V: TRBV10-1
J: TRBJ2-1
DNA: TGCGCCAGCAGTGAGAGTGTGGGGGGGGATGAGCAGTTCTTC
CDR3: CASSESVGGDEQFF

size: .
D: .
V: TRBV15
J: TRBJ2-5
DNA: TGTGCCACCAGCAGCCCGACTGGGAGGCAAGAGACCCAGTACTTC
CDR3: CATSSPTGRQETQYF

size: .
D: TRBD1
V: TRBV30
J: TRBJ2-5
DNA: TGTGCCTGGAAATTGACAGGGGGCAGGGAGACCCAGTACTTC
CDR3: CAWKLTGGRETQYF

size: .
D: TRBD2
V: TRBV30
J: TRBJ2-1
DNA: TGTGCCTGCTCTAGCGGGACTAGTGGCTCCTACAATGAGCAGTTCTTC
CDR3: CACSSGTSGSYNEQFF

size: .
D: .
V: TRBV7-9
J: TRBJ1-1
DNA: TGTGCCAGCACCAGAGGGGGTGGGCACACTGAAGCTTTCTTT
CDR3: CASTRGGGHTEAFF

size: .
D: .
V: TRBV29-1
J: TRBJ1-4
DNA: TGCAGCGTTGTCGGTCCATTTGGTGAAAAACTGTTTTTT
CDR3: CSVVGPFGEKLFF

size: .
D: TRBD2
V: TRBV7-7
J: TRBJ2-1
DNA: TGTGCTAGCAGCTTCGGACTAGCGGGCTACAATGAGCAGTTCTTC
CDR3: CASSFGLAGYNEQFF

size: .
D: TRBD2
V: TRBV14
J: TRBJ2-1
DNA: TGTGCCAGCAGCCCCTCACTAGCGACTAATGAGCAGTTCTTC
CDR3: CASSPSLATNEQFF

size: .
D: .
V: TRBV7-9
J: TRBJ1-2
DNA: TGTGCCAGCAGCCATCCTGGAGGCGGTAACTATGGCTACACCTTC
CDR3: CASSHPGGGNYGYTF

size: few
D: .
V: TRBV4-3
J: TRBJ2-3
DNA: TGCGCCAGCTCTGCCTCGTGGGGGCTCGGGAAGGTTCCCCATACGCAGTATTTT
CDR3: CASSASWGLGKVPHTQYF

size: few
D: .
V: TRBV6-5
J: TRBJ2-7
DNA: TGTGCCACTGGCGGTCGTCTGGCCTACGAGCAGTACTTC
CDR3: CATGGRLAYEQYF

size: .
D: .
V: TRBV4-3
J: TRBJ1-3
DNA: TGCGCCAGCAGCCAAGGCGGACAAGAACCTGGAAACACCATATATTTT
CDR3: CASSQGGQEPGNTIYF

size: once
D: TRBD1
V: TRBV7-6
J: TRBJ1-5
DNA: TGTGCCAGCAGCTTAGGCAGGGGGGAACATAGCAATCAGCCCCAGCATTTT
CDR3: CASSLGRGEHSNQPQHF

size: .
D: .
V: TRBV4-1
J: TRBJ2-3
DNA: TGCGCCAGCAGCCAAGATCGGCAGGGAGGTACAGATACGCAGTATTTT
CDR3: CASSQDRQGGTDTQYF

size: .
D: TRBD1
V: TRBV6-5
J: TRBJ2-1
DNA: TGTGCCATCATCCGGACAGGGGGGAATGAGCAGTTCTTC
CDR3: CAIIRTGGNEQFF

size: .
D: TRBD1
V: TRBV5-4
J: TRBJ1-2
DNA: TGTGCCAGCAGCTCTTCCGGGACAGGGACCCTAGGCTATGGCTACACCTTC
CDR3: CASSSSGTGTLGYGYTF

size: few
D: TRBD1
V: TRBV6-5
J: TRBJ2-7
DNA: TGTGCCAGCAGTTACGGCCAGGGGGCCTACGAGCAGTACTTC
CDR3: CASSYGQGAYEQYF

size: .
D: TRBD2
V: TRBV7-9
J: TRBJ2-5
DNA: TGTGCCAGCAGCTTAGGGGGACTAGCGGAAGAGACCCAGTACTTC
CDR3: CASSLGGLAEETQYF

size: .
D: TRBD1
V: TRBV7-9
J: TRBJ2-7
DNA: TGTGCCAGCAGCTTAGGGGACAGGGCCCACGAGCAGTACTTC
CDR3: CASSLGDRAHEQYF

size: once
D: .
V: TRBV6-5
J: TRBJ1-1
DNA: TGTGCCAGCAGACCCACGGGCTCAGGGACTGAAGCTTTCTTT
CDR3: CASRPTGSGTEAFF

size: .
D: .
V: TRBV4-1
J: TRBJ2-7
DNA: TGCGCCAGCAGCCAAAATACGGGCTCCTACGAGCAGTACTTC
CDR3: CASSQNTGSYEQYF

size: .
D: .
V: TRBV18
J: TRBJ1-5
DNA: TGTGCCAGCCCCAGGCAGGCGGGACGGCGGCAGCCCCAGCATTTT
CDR3: CASPRQAGRRQPQHF

size: .
D: TRBD1
V: TRBV5-4
J: TRBJ1-3
DNA: TGTGCCAGCAGCTCCTTTGAGAAGACAGGGTTTAGAAACACCATATATTTT
CDR3: CASSSFEKTGFRNTIYF

size: once
D: .
V: TRBV30
J: TRBJ2-1
DNA: TGTGCCTGGAGTAGTTTGGGCGAGAGTCCTTACAATGAGCAGTTCTTC
CDR3: CAWSSLGESPYNEQFF

size: .
D: TRBD1
V: TRBV27
J: TRBJ2-5
DNA: TGTGCCAGCAGTCACCGGGACAGTCAAGAGACCCAGTACTTC
CDR3: CASSHRDSQETQYF

size: .
D: .
V: TRBV7-3
J: TRBJ2-5
DNA: TGTGCCAGCAGCCAGGGTCAGGGGGAGACCCAGTACTTC
CDR3: CASSQGQGETQYF

size: .
D: TRBD1
V: TRBV24-1
J: TRBJ1-5
DNA: TGTGCCACCAGTGACCGGGACAGTATCAGCAATCAGCCCCAGCATTTT
CDR3: CATSDRDSISNQPQHF

size: .
D: TRBD1
V: TRBV11-2
J: TRBJ2-3
DNA: TGTGCCAGCAGGACAGGGGTCACAGATACGCAGTATTTT
CDR3: CASRTGVTDTQYF

size: .
D: .
V: TRBV5-4
J: TRBJ2-5
DNA: TGTGCCAGCAGCTCCCCTCAGGGGGAGACCCAGTACTTC
CDR3: CASSSPQGETQYF

size: .
D: .
V: TRBV3-1/TRBV3-2
J: TRBJ2-7
DNA: TGTGCCAGCAGCGGCCGACGGACAGATGAGGGCGAGCAGTACTTC
CDR3: CASSGRRTDEGEQYF

size: .
D: .
V: TRBV18
J: TRBJ1-2
DNA: TGTGCCAGCTCACCACTCGAGGACATCCTCTATGGCTACACCTTC
CDR3: CASSPLEDILYGYTF

size: .
D: .
V: TRBV11-2
J: TRBJ2-3
DNA: TGTGCCAGCAACGCAGGGGGCACAGATACGCAGTATTTT
CDR3: CASNAGGTDTQYF

size: .
D: TRBD2
V: TRBV3-1/TRBV3-2
J: TRBJ2-7
DNA: TGTGCCAGCAGCCCAAGGGTTCAGCGGGAGGACTACGAGCAGTACTTC
CDR3: CASSPRVQREDYEQYF